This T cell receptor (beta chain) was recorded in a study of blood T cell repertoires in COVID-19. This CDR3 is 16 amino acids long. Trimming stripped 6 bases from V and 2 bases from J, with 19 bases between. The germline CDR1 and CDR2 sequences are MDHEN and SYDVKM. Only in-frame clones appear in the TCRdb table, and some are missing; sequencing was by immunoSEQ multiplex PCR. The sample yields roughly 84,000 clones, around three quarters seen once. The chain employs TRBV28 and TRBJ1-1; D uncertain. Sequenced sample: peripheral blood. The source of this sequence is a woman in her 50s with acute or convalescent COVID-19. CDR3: CASRPTLGRLNTEAFF. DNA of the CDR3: TGTGCCAGCAGGCCTACCTTGGGGAGATTAAACACTGAAGCTTTCTTT.